This is a list of T cell receptor beta chains from one sample in a study of blood T cells in healthy people across ages. Each CDR3 protein gets one entry after TCRdb re-called the 5' RACE reads with MiXCR. The table lists approximately 670,000 distinct CDR3 sequences, approximately 40% of them singletons, with around 30% in the top ten. What was sequenced was blood. The receptors here all came from an elderly man in good health. The CDR3 runs from the conserved cysteine through the conserved F or W.

v_gene	j_gene	CDR3aa
TRBV2	TRBJ2-1	CASSAISGASSFF
TRBV20-1	TRBJ2-7	CSARDPAGDSGRQYF
TRBV20-1	TRBJ2-7	CSAVKNGGGIGAYEQYF
TRBV18	TRBJ2-4	CASSQTGGAAKNIQYF
TRBV10-2	TRBJ2-5	CASSDILGQGLETQYF
TRBV5-5	TRBJ2-6	CASSLRSGSAVGGANVLTF
TRBV28	TRBJ1-1	CASSPSWGNTEAFF
TRBV20-1	TRBJ2-7	CSARDVRQADEQYF
TRBV4-1	TRBJ1-5	CASSQDQQQPQHF
TRBV20-1	TRBJ1-2	CSGRQVPYGYTF
TRBV11-3	TRBJ2-5	CASSLDSLAGQETQYF
TRBV9	TRBJ2-5	CASSVGLAGAQQETQYF
TRBV27	TRBJ2-7	CASSFTRAPYEQYF
TRBV3-1	TRBJ2-7	CASSQDFESGEQYF
TRBV20-1	TRBJ2-3	CSAPYPKDTQYF
TRBV6-5	TRBJ1-4	CASSCSNLATNEKLFF
TRBV7-2	TRBJ2-1	CASSQSPVKAYEQFF
TRBV7-6	TRBJ1-6	CASSLGDSRQYNSPLHF
TRBV2	TRBJ1-4	CASRQDRADEKLFF
TRBV7-2	TRBJ2-7	CASSLKPGPGVYEQYF
TRBV4-3	TRBJ2-2	CASSLFGTGKLFF
TRBV6-2/TRBV6-3	TRBJ2-3	CASSYGGVGTDTQYF
TRBV7-2	TRBJ2-5	CASSSGQGALETQYF
TRBV29-1	TRBJ2-7	CRDRVGLDEQYF
TRBV4-1	TRBJ2-7	CASSQEEPSGGAESYEQYF
TRBV12-3/TRBV12-4	TRBJ2-3	CASSVQNTDTQYF
TRBV29-1	TRBJ2-7	CSVTGTSGNNEQYF
TRBV15	TRBJ2-1	CATSRRTASYNEQFF
TRBV5-4	TRBJ2-1	CASSGTSGEQFF
TRBV20-1	TRBJ2-3	CSADPLAGVRTDTQYF
TRBV15	TRBJ2-3	CATSRGGIASDTQYF
TRBV11-3	TRBJ2-1	CASSPGLAPNEQFF
TRBV7-2	TRBJ2-7	CASSLGLTGGYEQYF
TRBV20-1	TRBJ2-5	CSAARGTAQETQYF
TRBV6-5	TRBJ2-3	CASSYSPATDTQYF
TRBV9	TRBJ2-3	CASSVGGRARADTQYF
TRBV20-1	TRBJ2-7	CSVPGGLAGGVSRDEQYF
TRBV29-1	TRBJ2-3	CSVTGTSGGPMDTQYF
TRBV30	TRBJ1-2	CAWSESANYGYTF
TRBV7-2	TRBJ2-3	CASSLAGAGPTDTQYF
TRBV29-1	TRBJ2-3	CSVDRGNADTQYF
TRBV7-2	TRBJ2-7	CASSRGDHPYEQYF
TRBV6-2/TRBV6-3	TRBJ2-5	CASSPGRFSARETQYF